The rows below give T cell receptor beta chains drawn from one sample of a study of T cell responses to AZD1222 COVID-19 vaccine. Sequenced by immunoSEQ multiplex PCR; TCRdb stores in-frame clones only, minus some. The sample lists approximately 120,000 clones; 88% were seen once. The specimen comprised peripheral blood, sampled on day 0 of AZD1222 vaccination. These receptors were taken from an adult in good health. CDR3s include the opening cysteine and the closing phenylalanine or tryptophan. D genes are given only for firm matches. For some rows the clone size is stated as once, few or many, or as a class when expanded; others skip it.

v_gene,j_gene,d_gene,abundance,CDR3aa,CDR3nt
TRBV28,TRBJ1-2,-,-,CASSNADGYTF,TGTGCCAGCAGTAACGCGGATGGCTACACCTTC
TRBV19,TRBJ1-5,-,-,CASKHTGPNQPQHF,TGTGCCAGTAAGCATACAGGGCCAAATCAGCCCCAGCATTTT
TRBV28,TRBJ2-5,-,-,CASSPARGRTQYF,TGTGCCAGCAGTCCCGCCCGGGGCCGGACCCAGTACTTC
TRBV2,TRBJ1-5,TRBD1,-,CASRGAGGQPQHF,TGTGCCAGCAGGGGGGCAGGGGGGCAGCCCCAGCATTTT
TRBV29-1,TRBJ1-2,-,-,CSVDGAEGYTF,TGCAGCGTGGACGGCGCCGAAGGCTACACCTTC
TRBV10-2,TRBJ2-7,-,-,CASSESMTGPYEQYF,TGCGCCAGCAGTGAGTCAATGACCGGCCCCTACGAGCAGTACTTC
TRBV4-1,TRBJ1-2,-,-,CASSQPTGLGGYTF,TGCGCCAGCAGCCAACCCACAGGGCTGGGGGGCTACACCTTC
TRBV15,TRBJ1-5,-,-,CATSTSVSNQPQHF,TGTGCCACCAGTACGAGCGTTAGCAATCAGCCCCAGCATTTT
TRBV7-8,TRBJ1-6,TRBD1,-,CASSPKAGTGIDSPLHF,TGTGCCAGCAGCCCGAAGGCCGGGACAGGGATTGATTCACCCCTCCACTTT
TRBV4-3,TRBJ1-4,-,-,CASSQDRGGANEKLFF,TGCGCCAGCAGCCAAGATCGCGGGGGGGCAAATGAAAAACTGTTTTTT
TRBV5-1,TRBJ2-1,TRBD2,-,CASSADLAGSDNEQFF,TGCGCCAGCAGCGCCGATCTAGCGGGATCTGACAATGAGCAGTTCTTC
TRBV5-4,TRBJ2-3,TRBD1,-,CASGHVTGITDTQYF,TGTGCCAGCGGCCACGTGACAGGGATCACAGATACGCAGTATTTT
TRBV27,TRBJ1-1,TRBD1,-,CASRGAGGLNTEAFF,TGTGCCAGCAGGGGGGCAGGGGGCCTGAACACTGAAGCTTTCTTT
TRBV5-4,TRBJ1-6,-,-,CASSTQGGHNSPLHF,TGTGCCAGCAGCACACAGGGTGGTCATAATTCACCCCTCCACTTT
TRBV2,TRBJ1-1,TRBD1,-,CASSEGTGGAAEAFF,TGTGCCAGCAGTGAAGGGACAGGGGGCGCGGCTGAAGCTTTCTTT
TRBV10-3,TRBJ2-1,TRBD2,-,CAISGTSGGTNEQFF,TGTGCCATCAGCGGGACTAGCGGGGGGACCAATGAGCAGTTCTTC
TRBV6-5,TRBJ1-2,TRBD1,-,CASSWGGQGAKYGYTF,TGTGCCAGCAGTTGGGGTGGACAGGGGGCTAAATATGGCTACACCTTC
TRBV25-1,TRBJ1-1,-,-,CASSVGVLPNTEAFF,TGTGCCAGCAGTGTGGGGGTCCTACCAAACACTGAAGCTTTCTTT
TRBV29-1,TRBJ1-5,TRBD1,-,CSVRQGNQPQHF,TGCAGCGTGCGACAGGGGAATCAGCCCCAGCATTTT
TRBV4-2,TRBJ1-1,TRBD1,-,CASSQDNQGALKEAFF,TGTGCCAGCAGCCAAGACAACCAGGGGGCTCTTAAGGAAGCTTTCTTT
TRBV14,TRBJ1-2,-,-,CASSQGLGYTF,TGTGCCAGCAGCCAGGGTTTAGGCTACACCTTC
TRBV5-1,TRBJ2-1,-,-,CASSPGWGAGDEQFF,TGCGCCAGCAGCCCGGGTTGGGGGGCAGGGGATGAGCAGTTCTTC
TRBV27,TRBJ2-6,-,once,CASSLSGEPGANVLTF,TGTGCCAGCAGTTTATCAGGGGAGCCTGGGGCCAACGTCCTGACTTTC
TRBV29-1,TRBJ2-7,TRBD1,-,CSVSGTGMHEQYF,TGCAGCGTTTCCGGGACAGGGATGCACGAGCAGTACTTC
TRBV7-9,TRBJ1-4,-,-,CASSPDAGVGEKLFF,TGTGCCAGCAGCCCCGACGCGGGCGTGGGTGAAAAACTGTTTTTT
TRBV18,TRBJ1-3,TRBD1,-,CASSPSQGVVGNTIYF,TGTGCCAGCTCACCATCCCAGGGGGTTGTTGGAAACACCATATATTTT
TRBV27,TRBJ2-1,TRBD1,-,CASSLYPQTGTENNEQFF,TGTGCCAGCAGTTTATATCCCCAAACCGGGACAGAGAATAATGAGCAGTTCTTC
TRBV10-3,TRBJ1-1,-,once,CAISGQELNTEAFF,TGTGCCATCAGTGGACAGGAGTTGAACACTGAAGCTTTCTTT
TRBV12-3/TRBV12-4,TRBJ1-1,TRBD1,-,CASTRTGDTEAFF,TGTGCCAGCACCCGGACAGGGGACACTGAAGCTTTCTTT